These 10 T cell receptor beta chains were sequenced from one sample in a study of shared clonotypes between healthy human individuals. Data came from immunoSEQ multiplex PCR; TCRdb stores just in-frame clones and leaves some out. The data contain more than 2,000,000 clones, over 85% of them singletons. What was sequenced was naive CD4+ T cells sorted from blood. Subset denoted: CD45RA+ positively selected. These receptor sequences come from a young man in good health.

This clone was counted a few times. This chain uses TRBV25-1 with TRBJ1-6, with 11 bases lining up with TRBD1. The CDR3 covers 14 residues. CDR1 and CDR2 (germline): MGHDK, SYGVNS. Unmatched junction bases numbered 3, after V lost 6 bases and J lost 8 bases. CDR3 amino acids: CASSGDRGDSPLHF. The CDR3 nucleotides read TGTGCCAGCAGCGGGGACAGGGGGGATTCACCCCTCCACTTT.

As DNA, the CDR3 is TGTGCCATCACAAATTTTGAGGGTGAGACCCAGTACTTC. Translation gives CAITNFEGETQYF. The J gene is TRBJ2-5, the V gene TRBV10-3, with D possibly TRBD2 on 5 matching bases. This CDR3 contains 13 residues. Germline CDR1 reads ENHRY; CDR2 reads SYGVKD. Trimming took off 7 bases at V and 5 bases at J, with 14 bases between the two ends.

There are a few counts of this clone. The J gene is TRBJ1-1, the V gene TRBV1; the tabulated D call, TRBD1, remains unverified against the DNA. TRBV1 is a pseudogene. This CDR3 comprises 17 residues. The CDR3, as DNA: TGCACCAGCAGCCAAGAATCCCCCCCACATCCGAACACTGAAGCTTTCTTT. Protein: CTSSQESPPHPNTEAFF.

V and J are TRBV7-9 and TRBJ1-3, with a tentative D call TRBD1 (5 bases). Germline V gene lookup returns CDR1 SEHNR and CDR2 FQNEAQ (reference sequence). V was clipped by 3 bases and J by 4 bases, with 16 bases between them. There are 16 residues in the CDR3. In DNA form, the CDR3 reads TGTGCCAGCAGCTTTTTCGGGGCAGGGCCCGGAAACACCATATATTTT. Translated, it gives CASSFFGAGPGNTIYF. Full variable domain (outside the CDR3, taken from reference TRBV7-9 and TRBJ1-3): DTGVSQNPRHKITKRGQNVTFRCDPISEHNRLYWYRQTLGQGPEFLTYFQNEAQLEKSRLLSDRFSAERPKGSFSTLEIQRTEQGDSAMYLCASSFFGAGPGNTIYFGEGSWLTVV.

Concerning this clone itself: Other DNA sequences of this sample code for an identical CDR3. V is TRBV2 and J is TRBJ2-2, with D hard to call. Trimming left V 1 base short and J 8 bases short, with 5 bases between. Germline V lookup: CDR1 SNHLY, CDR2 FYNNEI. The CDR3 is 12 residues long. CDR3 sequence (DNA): TGTGCCAGCAGTGAAGGAGCGGGGGAGCTGTTTTTT. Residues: CASSEGAGELFF.

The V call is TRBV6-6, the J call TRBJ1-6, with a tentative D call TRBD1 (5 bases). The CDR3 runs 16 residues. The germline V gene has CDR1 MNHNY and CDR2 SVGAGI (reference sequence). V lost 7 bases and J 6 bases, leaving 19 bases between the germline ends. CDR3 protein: CASTLLQEGSNSPLHF. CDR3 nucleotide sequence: TGTGCCAGCACTCTCCTACAGGAGGGTAGTAATTCACCCCTCCACTTT.

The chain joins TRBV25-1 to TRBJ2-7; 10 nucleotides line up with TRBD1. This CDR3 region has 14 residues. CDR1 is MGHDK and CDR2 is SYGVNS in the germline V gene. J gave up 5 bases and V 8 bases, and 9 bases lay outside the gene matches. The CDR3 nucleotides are TGTGCCAGCTGTTTGGGACAGGGGTCCAACGAGCAGTACTTC. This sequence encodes CASCLGQGSNEQYF.

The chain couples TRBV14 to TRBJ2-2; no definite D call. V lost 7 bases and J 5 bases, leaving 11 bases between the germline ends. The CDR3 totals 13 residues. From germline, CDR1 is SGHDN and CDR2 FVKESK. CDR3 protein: CASKQKKTGELFF. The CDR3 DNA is TGTGCCAGCAAACAGAAGAAAACCGGGGAGCTGTTTTTT.

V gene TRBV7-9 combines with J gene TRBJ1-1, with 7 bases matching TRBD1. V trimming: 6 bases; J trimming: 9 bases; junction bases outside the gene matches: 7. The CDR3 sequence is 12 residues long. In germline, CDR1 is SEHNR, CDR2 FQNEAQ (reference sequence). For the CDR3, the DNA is TGTGCCAGCAGGGGGCCGGGACAGCAAGCTTTCTTT. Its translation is CASRGPGQQAFF.

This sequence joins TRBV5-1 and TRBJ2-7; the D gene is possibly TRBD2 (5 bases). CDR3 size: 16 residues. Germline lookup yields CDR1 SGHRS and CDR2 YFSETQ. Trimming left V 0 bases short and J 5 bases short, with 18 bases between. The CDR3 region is CASSLADLAEKDEQYF. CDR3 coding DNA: TGCGCCAGCAGCTTGGCCGATCTAGCCGAAAAGGACGAGCAGTACTTC.